The rows below give T cell receptor beta chains drawn from one sample of a study of sequential checkpoint blockade in melanoma. Assay used: immunoSEQ multiplex PCR; TCRdb lists only in-frame clones, some missing. The profile shows under 20,000 clones, approximately 27% of them singletons. This specimen consisted of tumor tissue (inferred from file names), obtained from a patient given nivolumab and ipilimumab in sequence. These receptors came from a human donor with melanoma. CDR3s include the opening cysteine and the closing phenylalanine or tryptophan.

>TRBJ2-3|TRBV11-3
CASSPGLAGGFTDTQYF
>TRBJ1-5|TRBV29-1
CSARFGGNQPQHF
>TRBJ2-1|TRBV11-3
CASSRPGQTNNEQFF
>TRBJ1-5|TRBV28
CASSFGSREPQHF
>TRBJ2-7|TRBV6-9
CASRAFSEQYF
>TRBJ2-5|TRBV11-3
CASSQEMGAQGTQYF
>TRBJ2-5|TRBV6-8
CASSILAGASGTQYF
>TRBJ1-1|TRBV19
CASSIGPWGTEAFF
>TRBJ2-6|TRBV9
CASSEARGTSGANVLTF
>TRBJ2-7|TRBV11-3
CASSHRDSPYEQYF
>TRBJ2-3|TRBV11-3
CASRRGGGRENTQYF
>TRBJ2-1|TRBV11-3
CASSGLWRDTYNEQFF
>TRBJ2-1|TRBV9
CASSVEAGVLGQQFF
>TRBJ2-3|TRBV1
CASSQRQGTDTQYF
>TRBJ2-5|TRBV19
CASSGSETQYF
>TRBJ1-2|TRBV28
CASSEGDRRAYGYTF
>TRBJ1-2|TRBV6-7
CASPPRGGYTF
>TRBJ2-1|TRBV19
CASSIDLPRRTGFQGEQFF
>TRBJ2-1|TRBV6-8
CASRINLAGKQFF
>TRBJ1-2|TRBV6-8
CASSYSRGIAYTF
>TRBJ2-2|TRBV9
CASSAPGTVTGELFF
>TRBJ1-6|TRBV11-3
CASSDPNLRTAKDSPLHF
>TRBJ2-1|TRBV11-3
CASRPRQGAYNEQFF
>TRBJ2-5|TRBV19
CASSTPQGGTETQYF
>TRBJ1-1|TRBV6-8
CASSYSNVRQEAFF
>TRBJ1-1|TRBV11-3
CASSLGFSMNTEAFF
>TRBJ2-7|TRBV29-1
CSVEAGQGNSYEQYF
>TRBJ2-2|TRBV30
CAWSELPNTGELFF
>TRBJ2-7|TRBV14
CASSQDLGTGAYEQYF
>TRBJ2-6|TRBV11-3
CASSPQRQAGANVLTF
>TRBJ2-2|TRBV10-2
CASRKGQMNTGELFF
>TRBJ2-7|TRBV12-5
CASGLSSGGIQYEQYF
>TRBJ2-6|TRBV12-2
CASSGQGISGANVLTF
>TRBJ1-1|TRBV19
CASSLGWEAFF
>TRBJ1-1|TRBV6-8
CASRNTGGTEAFF
>TRBJ2-4|TRBV28
CASNELAGFGNIQYF
>TRBJ1-1|TRBV7-2
CASSSLGNTEAFF
>TRBJ2-7|TRBV11-3
CASSSFDRVHEQYF
>TRBJ2-1|TRBV30
CAWSAGGAYNEQFF
>TRBJ2-1|TRBV6-8
CASIRGRGFNNEQFF
>TRBJ2-5|TRBV6-8
CASTQGTSGYQETQYF
>TRBJ1-1|TRBV7-4
CASSEQGGTEAFF
>TRBJ2-1|TRBV6-8
CASSYDGLLSYNEQFF
>TRBJ2-1|TRBV11-3
CASSLRGVTYNEQFF
>TRBJ1-1|TRBV30
CAWSPRAKQGGWTEAFF
>TRBJ2-3|TRBV7-6
CASSPRGAPDTQYF
>TRBJ2-3|TRBV30
CAWSVLKDTQYF
>TRBJ2-1|TRBV2
CAGLAGVGASEQFF
>TRBJ1-1|TRBV19
CASTGTANTEAFF
>TRBJ2-5|TRBV29-1
CSVGSLAGAETQYF